This entry concerns a single T cell receptor (beta chain). Its antigen is currently not known. No base-level quality is on record; no much larger clone is a single base apart. The CDR3, from cysteine to phenylalanine, totals 13 residues. CDR3 DNA is the only sequence kept; it has 39 bases, read in frame from the first base. Per the germline V gene (reference sequence), LNHNV is the CDR1 and YYDKDF is the CDR2. V drops 0 bases and J drops 9 bases, leaving 11 bases in between. This sample was included in a study of T cells in Graves' hyperthyroidism and ophthalmopathy (dated by TCRdb to the late 2010s). Notes on the research overall: Peripheral blood samples were taken at the time of initial diagnosis, prior to any treatment. After sampling, hyperthyroidism patients received methimazole starting at 30 mg daily, and ophthalmopathy patients received high-dose intravenous methylprednisolone. The paper describes TCR Vbeta CDR3 sequencing of 135 peripheral blood samples, made up of some 40 ophthalmopathy patients, some 76 hyperthyroidism patients and roughly 17 progressor patients. To identify TCR V-J signatures that set the groups apart, the researchers used a discovery cohort of roughly 100 patients, made up of approximately 43 with Graves' ophthalmopathy and 57 with stable Graves' hyperthyroidism. The roughly 100 discovery patients were divided at random into training and test sets in a 7:3 ratio. Whether ophthalmopathy could be predicted prospectively was tested in an independent validation cohort made up of 18 hyperthyroidism patients plus 17 patients who later progressed to ophthalmopathy. Thyroid tissue and blood T-cell repertoires from six Graves' hyperthyroidism patients were also compared in the study.

The TCR beta CDR3 regions were amplified from the RNA transcripts. The first round of RT-PCR for the TCR CDR3 was performed with the HTBI primer set and the Qiagen OneStep RT-PCR kit. Libraries were constructed in a second round of multiplex PCR, after which size selection and purification were carried out. The libraries were sequenced on an Illumina HiSeq2000 using paired-end 100 bp reads. Regarding the original processing steps: SOAPnuke was used to process the raw data, throwing out any read that contained adapters or uncalled bases, had a mean Phred below 15, or lacked an exact constant-primer or identifier match. COPE v1.2.5 was used to merge high-quality paired reads, and clonotypes were defined as unique nucleotide sequences. MiTCR v1.1 was used to align clonotypes to the IMGT TRBV, TRBD and TRBJ reference segments. Analysis was restricted to V-J combinations with a frequency above 0.0001, which covered roughly 99% of repertoires. The TCS score was defined as the ratio of F50 (clonal expansion) to E x V (chaos), calculated using BLOSUM62-based TCRdist between CDR3 peptides within each V-J. Welch's t-statistics and random forest reduced just over 500 V-J features to about 12, which were used in a naive Bayes classifier (R e1071). The public reads were reanalyzed by TCRdb: fastp trimming at Q25, MiXCR alignment, in-frame beta chains only. Identical CDR3 proteins give one entry, which carries the most common genes and DNA. TCRdb's processing, not the authors', yielded these V and J calls. Within this sample are about 360,000 distinct CDR3 sequences, with more than 20% of them counted one time only. The ten largest clones add up to 70% to 75% of the sample.

A patient counted as having stable Graves' hyperthyroidism if no progression to ophthalmopathy occurred over 18 months of follow-up. The hyperthyroidism patients were between 18 and 65 years old and newly diagnosed, with a disease duration of less than 2 months. Any patient with an uncontrolled infection, another autoimmune disease, pregnancy or lactation was excluded. Diagnoses were based on clinical symptoms, serum thyroxine and TRAb, thyroid ultrasound and orbital computed tomography. PBMCs were isolated from about 9.2 ml of fresh peripheral blood by Ficoll-Paque density gradient centrifugation. Trizol reagent was used to extract total RNA, and RNA quality was then checked on an Agilent 2100 Bioanalyzer. What the work shows at the level of the full study, not this receptor alone: In validation, the model predicted progression to ophthalmopathy with approximately 71% sensitivity and roughly 72% specificity, a median of approximately 6.5 months before onset. No statistical method was used to set the sample size in advance, and investigators knew the group allocation. A model built on a 13 V-J signature distinguished ophthalmopathy from stable hyperthyroidism, reaching roughly 88% sensitivity and about 81% specificity in cross-validation and 80%/75% in testing. Blood samples also contained most of the expanded thyroid clonotypes (frequency above 0.001), which suggests that blood repertoires may reflect thyroid immune responses.

The sequence came from a man aged 50 or older with Graves' hyperthyroidism. Recombination joined TRBV15 with TRBJ1-2; a confident D gene designation cannot be given. Sequencing was performed on blood. The base sequence is TGTGCCACCAGCAGAGAAACAACCCAAAGCTACACCTTC. It translates to CATSRETTQSYTF.